One TCR beta chain is described in this entry. This sample stems from a study of blood T cell repertoires in COVID-19. Study-wide background: Donors in the United States, Italy and Spain gave samples during acute or convalescent COVID-19. T cells, B-cell-depleted T cells, or PBMCs supplied cDNA or gDNA.

Germline loops: CDR1 SNHLY, CDR2 FYNNEI. V was pared by 2 bases and J by 5 bases, with 14 bases between. The CDR3 sequence is 15 residues long. Per the authors' pipeline: Nucleated cell number was recorded as an estimate derived from reference gene primer amplification. Profiling relied on immunoSEQ multiplex PCR, and the TCRdb table lists in-frame clones only, not all of them. That table is the source of V, J and clone size, and D and trimming were worked out from the DNA. The sample contains about 75,000 clones, 90% of which appear only once. The sample consisted of peripheral blood. The source is a human donor in a cohort sampled during active COVID-19. This sequence joins TRBV2 and TRBJ2-3; D perhaps matches TRBD2 (7 bases). CDR3 in DNA: TGTGCCAGCAGTGAATATGCGGGGGCGGGAGATACGCAGTATTTT. Translation: CASSEYAGAGDTQYF.